This entry describes one T cell receptor beta chain. What it binds is not known. The data are from a study of T cell responses to AZD1222 COVID-19 vaccine. V was pared by 7 bases and J by 4 bases, with 13 bases between. CDR3 length: 13 amino acids. Germline CDR1 MNHEY, CDR2 SVGAGI. The data were produced by immunoSEQ multiplex PCR, yet TCRdb's version contains in-frame clones alone and is incomplete. Here the sample spans about 150,000 clones, 90% being singletons. General study findings and limits: Vaccine-related CD4 TCRs covered spike, predominating at 160-218 and 743-854. Spike-specific TCR breadth and depth went up after people got two AZD1222 doses. White British people made up most donors, females outnumbered males, and clonal diversity was possibly underestimated. The study reported that nearly half of spike-specific TCRs target unmutated variant regions.

The V call is TRBV6-5, the J call TRBJ1-2; D is possibly TRBD1 (6 bases). The receptor comes from an adult who received the AZD1222 COVID-19 vaccine. The material sequenced was peripheral blood, taken 28 days after the second AZD1222 dose. This CDR3 reads CASTGDNSYGYTF. The CDR3 nucleotides are TGTGCCAGCACGGGGGACAACTCCTATGGCTACACCTTC.